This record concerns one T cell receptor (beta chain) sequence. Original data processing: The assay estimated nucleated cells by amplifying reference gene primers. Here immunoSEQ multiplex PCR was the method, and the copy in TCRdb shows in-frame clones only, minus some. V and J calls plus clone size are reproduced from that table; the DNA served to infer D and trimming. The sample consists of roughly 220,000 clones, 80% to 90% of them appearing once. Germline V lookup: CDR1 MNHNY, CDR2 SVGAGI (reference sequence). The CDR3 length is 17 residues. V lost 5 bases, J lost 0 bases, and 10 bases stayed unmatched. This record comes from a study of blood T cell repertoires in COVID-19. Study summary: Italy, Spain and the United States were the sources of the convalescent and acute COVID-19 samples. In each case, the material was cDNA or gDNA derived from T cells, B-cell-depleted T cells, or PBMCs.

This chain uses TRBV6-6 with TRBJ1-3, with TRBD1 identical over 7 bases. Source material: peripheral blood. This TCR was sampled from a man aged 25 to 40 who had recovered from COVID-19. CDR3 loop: CASSRFTGTVSGNTIYF. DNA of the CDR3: TGTGCCAGCAGTCGATTTACCGGGACAGTCTCTGGAAACACCATATATTTT.